This T cell receptor beta chain was captured by sequencing in a study of CD8 T cells in ankylosing spondylitis. The germline CDR1 and CDR2 sequences are MDHEN and SYDVKM. Between the trimmed V and J ends, which lost 5 bases and 7 bases, there was a span of 23 bases. The CDR3 has 16 residues. With molecular barcodes, quantitative 5'-RACE was used to make the TCR beta libraries. TCRdb re-called the 5' RACE reads through MiXCR, storing one row per CDR3 protein. The sample yields some 200,000 distinct CDR3 sequences, 18% seen once. This clonotype was counted at least ten times. The rearrangement uses TRBV28 and TRBJ1-1, with D possibly matching TRBD1 (6 bases). This clonotype was sampled from a male donor aged 10 to 30 with ankylosing spondylitis or in good health (not recorded which). Sequenced material: blood, either unsorted or a sorted T cell fraction (not recorded which). The CDR3 here is CASSLSGGRGILEAFF. CDR3 nucleotide sequence: TGTGCCAGCAGTCTATCCGGAGGCAGGGGTATCCTTGAAGCTTTCTTT. Full variable domain (remainder filled in from reference TRBV28 and TRBJ1-1): DVKVTQSSRYLVKRTGEKVFLECVQDMDHENMFWYRQDPGLGLRLIYFSYDVKMKEKGDIPEGYSVSREKKERFSLILESASTNQTSMYLCASSLSGGRGILEAFFGQGTRLTVV.